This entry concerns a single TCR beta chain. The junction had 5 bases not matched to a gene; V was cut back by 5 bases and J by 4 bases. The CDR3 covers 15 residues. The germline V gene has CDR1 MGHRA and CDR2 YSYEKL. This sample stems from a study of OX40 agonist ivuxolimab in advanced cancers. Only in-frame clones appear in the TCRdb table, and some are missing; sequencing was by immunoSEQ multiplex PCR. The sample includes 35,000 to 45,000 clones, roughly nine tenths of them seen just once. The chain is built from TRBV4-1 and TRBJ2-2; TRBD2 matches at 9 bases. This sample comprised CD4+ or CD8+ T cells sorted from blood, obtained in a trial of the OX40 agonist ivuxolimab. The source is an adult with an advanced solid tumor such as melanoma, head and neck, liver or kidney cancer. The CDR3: CASSEGLAATGELFF. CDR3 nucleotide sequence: TGCGCCAGCAGCGAGGGACTAGCAGCCACCGGGGAGCTGTTTTTT.